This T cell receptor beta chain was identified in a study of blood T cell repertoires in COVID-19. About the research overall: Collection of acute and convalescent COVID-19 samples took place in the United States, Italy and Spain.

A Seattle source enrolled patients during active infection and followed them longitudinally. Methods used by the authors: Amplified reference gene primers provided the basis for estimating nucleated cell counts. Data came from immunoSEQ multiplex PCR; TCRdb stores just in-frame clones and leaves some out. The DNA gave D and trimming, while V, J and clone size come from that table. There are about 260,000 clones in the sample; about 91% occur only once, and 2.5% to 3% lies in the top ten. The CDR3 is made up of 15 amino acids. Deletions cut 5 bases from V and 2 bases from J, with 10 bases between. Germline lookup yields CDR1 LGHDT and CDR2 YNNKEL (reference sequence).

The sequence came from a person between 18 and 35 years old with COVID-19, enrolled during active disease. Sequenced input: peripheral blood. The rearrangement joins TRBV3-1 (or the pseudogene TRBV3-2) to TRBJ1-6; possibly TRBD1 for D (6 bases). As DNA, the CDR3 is TGTGCCAGCAGCGCCCGGGACACCTATAATTCACCCCTCCACTTT. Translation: CASSARDTYNSPLHF.